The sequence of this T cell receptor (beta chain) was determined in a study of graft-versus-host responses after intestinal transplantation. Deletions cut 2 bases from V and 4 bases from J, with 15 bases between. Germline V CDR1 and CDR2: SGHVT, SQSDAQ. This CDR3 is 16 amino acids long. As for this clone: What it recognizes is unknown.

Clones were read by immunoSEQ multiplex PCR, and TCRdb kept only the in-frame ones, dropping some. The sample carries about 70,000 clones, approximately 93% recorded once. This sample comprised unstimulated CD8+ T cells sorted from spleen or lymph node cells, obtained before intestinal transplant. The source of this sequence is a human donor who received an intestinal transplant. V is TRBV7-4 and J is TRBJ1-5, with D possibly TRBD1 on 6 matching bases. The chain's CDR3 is CASSLRGRRRNQPQHF. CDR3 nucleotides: TGTGCCAGCAGCTTAAGGGGGAGGAGACGGAATCAGCCCCAGCATTTT.